Following are 19 T cell receptor beta chains from one sample sequenced in a study of identical twins. TCRdb ran MiXCR on the 5' RACE reads and lists one entry per CDR3 protein. The repertoire includes roughly 350,000 distinct CDR3 sequences, about 12% of them detected once, and approximately 7.5% sits in the top ten. The sample was also reused in another study, on yellow fever vaccine responses in identical twins.

The sequencing sample was made of CD8+ T cells sorted from blood. These receptors were taken from a woman in her late teens or twenties in good health.

This clonotype was counted a few times. The chain combines TRBV6-1 with TRBJ2-7; 7 bases agree with TRBD2. The CDR3 runs to 15 residues. The trim removed 7 bases at V and 2 bases at J, leaving 11 bases unmatched. Germline loops: CDR1 MNHNS, CDR2 SASEGT. This CDR3 reads CASTREASGAYEQYV. CDR3 DNA: TGTGCCAGCACCCGGGAGGCTAGCGGAGCCTACGAGCAGTACGTC.

Comment on this clonotype: The junction shows a germline mismatch at one end, possibly a read error. This chain links TRBV11-2 with TRBJ2-7; tentative D call: TRBD2 (5 bases). CDR1 is SGHAT and CDR2 is FQNNGV in the germline V gene. The CDR3 contains 12 residues. The CDR3 reads CASSFRRYGQYF. The CDR3 coding sequence is TGTGCCAGCAGCTTCAGGAGGTACGGGCAGTACTTC.

This clonotype has a handful of counts. The gene calls are TRBV21-1 and TRBJ1-6; TRBD1 is the table's D call and was not checked against the DNA. TRBV21-1 is annotated as a pseudogene. CDR3 length: 15 amino acids. The CDR3 region has the DNA TGTGCCAGCAGCAAGGGCGAGGGAATGGGTTCACCCCTCCACTTT. It codes for CASSKGEGMGSPLHF.

The table lists this clonotype with many counts. This sequence joins TRBV2 and TRBJ1-2, with D perhaps matching TRBD1 (5 bases). The CDR3 has 13 residues. The germline V and J ends were trimmed by 11 bases and 4 bases, with 17 bases remaining between them. Germline CDR1 SNHLY, CDR2 FYNNEI. The CDR3 here is CAPPRWGGYGYTF. The CDR3, as DNA: TGTGCCCCCCCGAGGTGGGGGGGCTATGGCTACACCTTC.

This clonotype was observed a few times. V is TRBV20-1 and J is TRBJ2-7; possibly TRBD1 for D (5 bases). This CDR3 is built from 15 residues. Germline CDR1 DFQATT, CDR2 SNEGSKA (reference sequence). The V gene lost 1 base and the J gene lost 0 bases, with 13 bases spanning the gap. Written as DNA, the CDR3 is TGCAGTGCTAGAGTCCGCAGGGATCTCTCCTACGAGCAGTACGTC. It specifies CSARVRRDLSYEQYV.

This clonotype was seen more than once but under ten times. The chain links TRBV15 to TRBJ1-2, with D tentatively TRBD1 (6 bases). There are 16 residues in the CDR3. CDR1 is LNHNV, CDR2 YYDKDF, per germline (reference sequence). V lost 0 bases, J lost 8 bases, and 19 bases lay in between. In nucleotides, the CDR3 is TGTGCCACCAGCAGAGATATGGGGGGGCCGACCCTGGGCTACACCTTC. Translated, it gives CATSRDMGGPTLGYTF. Filled out from reference TRBV15 and TRBJ1-2, the complete variable domain reads DAMVIQNPRYQVTQFGKPVTLSCSQTLNHNVMYWYQQKSSQAPKLLFHYYDKDFNNEADTPDNFQSRRPNTSFCFLDIRSPGLGDTAMYLCATSRDMGGPTLGYTFGSGTRLTVV.

The CDR3 region is CASSLFPRFAIEYTDTQYF. In nucleotides, the CDR3 is TGTGCCAGCAGTTTATTTCCCCGATTTGCCATAGAATACACAGATACGCAGTATTTT. This chain connects TRBV28 to TRBJ2-3; D not certain. The CDR3 sequence is 19 residues long. The V gene's germline CDR1 is MDHEN and CDR2 SYDVKM. Trimming removed 1 base at V and 2 bases at J, with 22 bases between.

This clonotype was observed at least ten times. The chain uses TRBV2 and TRBJ2-7, with D uncertain. CDR1 and CDR2 (germline): SNHLY, FYNNEI. CDR3 length: 12 amino acids. Trimming left V 8 bases short and J 0 bases short, with 8 bases between. The CDR3 bases are TGTGCCAGCCTGCGAGACTCCTACGAGCAGTACTTC. Protein: CASLRDSYEQYF.

The table lists this clonotype with a few counts. V is TRBV24-1 and J is TRBJ2-1; 7 bases match TRBD1. CDR3 length equals 17 residues. From germline, CDR1 is KGHDR and CDR2 SFDVKD. J was trimmed by 3 bases and V by 0 bases; bases with no gene match: 7. CDR3 residues: CATSDLQAQGDYNEQFF. CDR3 bases: TGTGCCACCAGTGATTTGCAGGCGCAGGGGGACTACAATGAGCAGTTCTTC.

This chain connects TRBV5-1 to TRBJ1-4; the match to TRBD1 covers 8 bases. In germline, CDR1 is SGHRS, CDR2 YFSETQ. The CDR3 covers 18 residues. J gave up 3 bases and V 1 base, and 11 bases lay outside the gene matches. CDR3 sequence: CASSLTYRGFLSNEKLFF. The CDR3 nucleotides are TGCGCCAGCAGCTTGACATACAGGGGGTTCCTCTCTAATGAAAAACTGTTTTTT.

This clonotype was picked up a small number of times. In nucleotides, the CDR3 is TGTGCCAGCAGCCCTTCTGGGGGAGAGACCCAGTACTTC. Encoded protein: CASSPSGGETQYF. The genes are TRBV11-2 and TRBJ2-5; either TRBD1 or TRBD2 may fit D (5 bases each). This CDR3 region has 13 residues. Between the trimmed V and J ends, which lost 5 bases and 4 bases, there was a span of 11 bases. Germline V CDR1 and CDR2: SGHAT, FQNNGV. Complete variable domain (other parts from reference TRBV11-2 and TRBJ2-5): EAGVAQSPRYKIIEKRQSVAFWCNPISGHATLYWYQQILGQGPKLLIQFQNNGVVDDSQLPKDRFSAERLKGVDSTLKIQPAKLEDSAVYLCASSPSGGETQYFGPGTRLLVL.

This chain connects TRBV20-1 to TRBJ2-3; TRBD1 aligns across 8 bases. V trimming: 3 bases; J trimming: 7 bases; junction bases outside the gene matches: 12. Germline lookup yields CDR1 DFQATT and CDR2 SNEGSKA (reference sequence). The length of the CDR3 is 15 residues. The CDR3 region has the DNA TGCAGTGCTAGCCGACAGGGGCAAGGCTTCAATACGCAGTATTTT. Protein product: CSASRQGQGFNTQYF.

The chain employs TRBV7-2 and TRBJ2-1, with D hard to call. This CDR3 has 13 residues. Trimming pared 5 bases from V and 3 bases from J, leaving 8 bases between. Germline loops: CDR1 SGHTA, CDR2 FQGNSA. The CDR3 protein is CASSIGFYNEQFF. CDR3 coding DNA: TGTGCCAGCAGCATTGGGTTCTACAATGAGCAGTTCTTC.

This clonotype was counted once. The chain carries TRBV27 and TRBJ2-1; D remains unclear. The V end lost 3 bases, the J end lost 4 bases, and 7 bases lay between the germline ends. The CDR3 sequence is 13 residues long. Germline CDR1 is MNHEY and CDR2 is SMNVEV (reference sequence). CDR3: CASSFTNYNEQFF. The CDR3 DNA reads TGTGCCAGCAGTTTTACCAATTACAATGAGCAGTTCTTC.

The V call is TRBV6-1, the J call TRBJ2-3; weak D call: TRBD2 (5 bases). The CDR3 is made up of 15 amino acids. From germline, CDR1 is MNHNS and CDR2 SASEGT. V was trimmed by 4 bases and J by 6 bases, leaving 17 bases between them. CDR3 nucleotide sequence: TGTGCCAGCAGTGCGGAGGCTAGAGGTGGGGATACGCAGTATTTT. Amino acids: CASSAEARGGDTQYF.

The chain recombines TRBV11-2 with TRBJ2-2, with D hard to call. The V gene's germline CDR1 is SGHAT and CDR2 FQNNGV. Trimming took off 10 bases at V and 3 bases at J, with 15 bases between the two ends. The CDR3 spans 14 residues. Here the CDR3 reads CATRPGGDTGELFF. CDR3 DNA: TGTGCCACACGGCCCGGTGGGGACACCGGGGAGCTGTTTTTT.

This clonotype was observed many times. The chain employs TRBV12-3 or TRBV12-4 and TRBJ2-3; D is possibly TRBD2 (6 bases). Deletions cut 7 bases from V and 1 base from J, with 15 bases between. This CDR3 spans 15 amino acids. DNA of the CDR3: TGTGCCAGCACCCCCACCTTAGCGGGCACAGATACGCAGTATTTT. Residues: CASTPTLAGTDTQYF.

V gene TRBV4-1 combines with J gene TRBJ2-7; D may be TRBD1 or TRBD2 (6 bases each). Germline CDR1 reads MGHRA; CDR2 reads YSYEKL. The V end was cut by 4 bases, the J end by 5 bases, with 12 bases between. This CDR3 region has 13 residues. This CDR3 reads CASSPPGGHEQYF. In nucleotides, the CDR3 is TGCGCCAGCAGCCCGCCCGGGGGCCACGAGCAGTACTTC.

This clonotype has at least ten counts. V and J are TRBV5-1 and TRBJ2-1; D might be TRBD1 (5 bases). Germline assignment: CDR1 SGHRS and CDR2 YFSETQ. V dropped 0 bases and J dropped 4 bases, with 11 bases sitting between them. This CDR3 comprises 15 residues. The chain's CDR3 is CASSLGSRQYNEQFF. Written as DNA, the CDR3 is TGCGCCAGCAGCTTGGGCTCTCGACAGTACAATGAGCAGTTCTTC.